This is a list of T cell receptor beta chains from one sample in a study of tumor-infiltrating lymphocytes in primary liver carcinoma. TCRdb re-derived calls from the multiplex PCR reads in MiXCR, one entry per CDR3 protein. The sample lists about 330,000 distinct CDR3 sequences; about two thirds were seen once. The source material was peripheral blood. The receptors derive from a man aged 35 to 55 with primary liver carcinoma and hepatitis B virus infection. The CDR3 runs from the conserved cysteine through the conserved F or W. D genes are given only for firm matches. The listing skips clone size in some rows; elsewhere it reads once, few, many or a size class.

V	J	size	D	DNA	CDR3
TRBV6-2/TRBV6-3	TRBJ2-7	.	.	TGTGCCAGCAGTTACCAGGGCCAGAGCTCCTACGAGCAGTACTTC	CASSYQGQSSYEQYF
TRBV14	TRBJ2-7	.	.	TGTGCCAGCAGCCAAGTAACGGGGGCGCTTATCTACGAGCAGTACTTC	CASSQVTGALIYEQYF
TRBV28	TRBJ2-5	few	.	TGTGCCAGCAGACCCGCCGGGGGCCAAGAGACCCAGTACTTC	CASRPAGGQETQYF
TRBV5-1	TRBJ1-5	.	.	TGCGACAGCAGCTTGCATCCGGCAAGACTTAGCAATCAGCCCCAGCATTTT	CDSSLHPARLSNQPQHF
TRBV5-1	TRBJ1-1	.	TRBD1	TGCGCCAGCAGCCTGACAGGGGGAATGAACACTGAAGTTTTCTTT	CASSLTGGMNTEVFF
TRBV28	TRBJ2-7	many	TRBD2	TGTGCCAGCAGTCGTAGCGGGAGTGGGACTTCCGAGCAGTACTTC	CASSRSGSGTSEQYF
TRBV11-2	TRBJ2-2	.	TRBD1	TGTGCCAGCAGCTCCGGGGACAGCAGCACTGGGGAGCTGTTTTTT	CASSSGDSSTGELFF
TRBV10-3	TRBJ2-7	many	TRBD2	TGTGCCATCAGGGGGACTAGCGGGGGCTCCTACGAGCAGTACTTC	CAIRGTSGGSYEQYF
TRBV4-2	TRBJ1-2	.	.	TGTGCCAGCAACCAGGCGGACGGGGTGGGAGGCTACACCTTC	CASNQADGVGGYTF
TRBV6-5	TRBJ2-3	.	TRBD2	TGTGCCAGCAGTTACCGGAGCGGGGGCACAGATACGCAGTATTTT	CASSYRSGGTDTQYF
TRBV7-9	TRBJ2-5	.	.	TGTGCCAGCAGCCTACAGGACAGCCAAGAGACCCAGTACTTC	CASSLQDSQETQYF
TRBV6-5	TRBJ2-7	.	TRBD2	TGTGCCAACAGTTTTTTTAGCGGGAGGGCCTACGAGCAGTACTTC	CANSFFSGRAYEQYF
TRBV11-2	TRBJ2-7	.	.	TGTGCCAGCAGCTTAGCTCCAGGAATAGGGGAGCAGTACTTC	CASSLAPGIGEQYF
TRBV29-1	TRBJ2-3	many	TRBD2	TGCAGCGCCCGGGGGGGTGGCACAGATACGCAGTATTTT	CSARGGGTDTQYF
TRBV15	TRBJ2-1	.	TRBD2	TGTGCCACCAGCAGAGATCTAGTAGCGGGAGGTAATGAGCAGTTCTTC	CATSRDLVAGGNEQFF
TRBV6-2/TRBV6-3	TRBJ2-6	.	.	TGTGCCAGCAGTTCCGAGACAAGGGGCTTCTGGGCCAACGTCCTGACTTTC	CASSSETRGFWANVLTF
TRBV5-5	TRBJ2-6	.	TRBD1	TGTGCCAGCGACTCCGAGACAGGGCTGTCTGGGGCCAACGTCCTGACTTTC	CASDSETGLSGANVLTF
TRBV10-1	TRBJ2-7	.	.	TGCACCAGCAGTGAACAGGCAAGACCATACGAGCAGTACTTC	CTSSEQARPYEQYF
TRBV7-8	TRBJ2-1	.	.	TGTGCCTGCAGCGAAGGCAGGGGTTCTGGCAATGAGCAGTTCTTC	CACSEGRGSGNEQFF
TRBV24-1	TRBJ2-1	.	TRBD2	TGTGCCACCAGTGATGAGGTGATAGCGGGAGGGCGTTTATCCTACAATGAGCAGTTCTTC	CATSDEVIAGGRLSYNEQFF
TRBV10-2	TRBJ1-1	.	.	TGCCCCTGCCAGGGCTTGAACACTGAAGCTTTCTTT	CPCQGLNTEAFF